This TCR beta chain emerged from a study of blood T cells in healthy people across ages. Study findings and constraints: Long-lived donors had more naive CD4+ cells and higher diversity than aged donors.

On this clonotype: The antigen remains undetermined.

The CDR3 is 14 amino acids. The V gene's germline CDR1 is MNHEY and CDR2 SMNVEV (reference sequence). With V trimmed by 2 bases and J by 7 bases, 6 bases remained unmatched. Through a sample-barcoded 5' primer and a J-beta primer mix, a second PCR was run for roughly 7 to 11 cycles. All cDNA molecules were each tagged by a template-switch adaptor with 12 random nucleotides. At least 2.5 million CDR3-containing paired-end reads were obtained per sample. MiXCR was run by TCRdb on the 5' RACE reads, yielding one entry per CDR3 protein. The repertoire includes around 790,000 distinct CDR3 sequences, around 43% of them detected once, and roughly 19% sits in the top ten.

This clonotype was sampled from a man aged 55 to 70 in good health. J is TRBJ2-7 and V is TRBV27, with TRBD1 identical over 9 bases. Sequencing was carried out using blood. CDR3 coding DNA: TGTGCCAGCAGTTTAGAACAGGGGGCTTGGGAGCAGTACTTC. It specifies CASSLEQGAWEQYF.